This entry lists 16 T cell receptor beta chains sequenced from one sample in a study of shared clonotypes between healthy human individuals (dated by TCRdb to the early 2020s). Receptor amplification or capture employed the immunoSEQ multiplex PCR assay. What TCRdb holds here is the immuneACCESS table cut down to in-frame rearrangements. Part of the clones is not present; checked against another copy, under half of the missing clones reflect an unresolved V gene, and the others are unexplained. The sample table lists about 1 million clones, approximately 70% of them with a count of one. Of the sample, 1.5% is held by the ten largest clones. The sample taken for sequencing was memory CD4+ T cells sorted from blood. The cell subset or site tag for this specimen amounts to: CD45RA-negative fraction. These receptor sequences come from a man younger than 35 in good health.

This chain links TRBV6-5 with TRBJ2-1; 7 bases align to TRBD2. After removal of 2 bases from V and 5 bases from J, the junction contained 9 bases not matched to a gene. The CDR3 sequence is 16 residues long. CDR1 and CDR2 (germline): MNHEY, SVGAGI. As DNA, the CDR3 is TGTGCCAGCAGTTACGATGTGGGGGAGGGGCACAATGAGCAGTTCTTC. This encodes CASSYDVGEGHNEQFF.

V and J are TRBV6-6 and TRBJ2-3; TRBD2 matches at 8 bases. Germline trimming cut 8 bases from V and 5 bases from J; bases unmatched to any gene: 12. CDR1 is MNHNY, CDR2 SVGAGI, per germline (reference sequence). The CDR3 is 15 amino acids. CDR3 loop: CASRGTTSAVDTQYF. CDR3 nucleotide sequence: TGTGCCAGCCGGGGGACGACTAGCGCGGTAGATACGCAGTATTTT.

V usage is TRBV11-2 and J usage is TRBJ2-4, with TRBD2 matching over 7 bases. Losses at the gene ends were 1 base for V and 1 base for J; bases not matched to a gene: 7. Germline CDR1 and CDR2: SGHAT and FQNNGV. The CDR3 is 17 amino acids. CDR3: CASSLGLANLAKNIQYF. CDR3 sequence (DNA): TGTGCCAGCAGCTTAGGACTAGCTAATTTGGCCAAAAACATTCAGTACTTC.

This chain uses TRBV5-4 with TRBJ2-7; tentatively, D is TRBD1 or TRBD2 (7 bases each). Trimming removed 4 bases at V and 3 bases at J, with 17 bases between. Germline V gene lookup returns CDR1 SGHNT and CDR2 YYREEE (reference sequence). The CDR3 totals 15 residues. DNA for the CDR3: TGTGCCAGCAGCCCCCTGGGAGGGACAGACTACGAGCAGTACTTC. Protein sequence: CASSPLGGTDYEQYF.

The rearrangement links TRBV7-3 to TRBJ2-7; 11 bases match TRBD1. The germline V gene has CDR1 SGHTA and CDR2 FQGTGA. The V gene end was trimmed by 2 bases and the J gene end by 6 bases; junction bases not matched to a gene: 0. The CDR3 covers 13 residues. Here the CDR3 reads CASSLGTGGEQYF. CDR3 nucleotide sequence: TGTGCCAGCAGCTTAGGGACAGGGGGCGAGCAGTACTTC.

The CDR3 coding sequence is TGTGCCAGTAGTGAGACAGAAAATTCACCCCTCCACTTT. This gives the protein CASSETENSPLHF. The chain has TRBV19 and TRBJ1-6, with a weak D call TRBD1 (5 bases). The CDR3 has 13 residues. CDR1 is LNHDA, CDR2 SQIVND, per germline (reference sequence). V lost 5 bases to trimming and J lost 7 bases, with 9 bases between them.

Details on this clone: Other nucleotide sequences in the sample specify the same CDR3. The chain uses TRBV5-4 and TRBJ1-6; a possible D gene is TRBD1 (5 bases). This CDR3 comprises 15 residues. CDR1 SGHNT and CDR2 YYREEE come from the germline V gene (reference sequence). Deletions cut 0 bases from V and 4 bases from J, with 8 bases between. The DNA of the CDR3 is TGTGCCAGCAGCTTGGACAGGCCTTATAATTCACCCCTCCACTTT. It yields the protein CASSLDRPYNSPLHF.

The rearrangement uses TRBV30 and TRBJ1-4, with 7 bases that match TRBD1. V dropped 3 bases and J dropped 13; count of bases not matched to a gene: 8. The CDR3 has 12 amino acids. From germline, CDR1 is GTSNPN and CDR2 SVGIG (reference sequence). CDR3 amino acids: CAWRGGPRGLFF. In DNA form, the CDR3 reads TGTGCCTGGAGAGGGGGCCCGAGGGGACTGTTTTTT. Complete variable domain (other parts from reference TRBV30 and TRBJ1-4): SQTIHQWPATLVQPVGSPLSLECTVEGTSNPNLYWYRQAAGRGLQLLFYSVGIGQISSEVPQNLSASRPQDRQFILSSKKLLLSDSGFYLCAWRGGPRGLFFGSGTQLSVL.

The V and J genes are TRBV13 and TRBJ2-1; 8 positions match TRBD2. V shed 4 bases, J shed 6 bases, and the junction held 8 bases outside the gene matches. The CDR3 runs 15 residues. Germline CDR1 PRHDT, CDR2 FYEKMQ (reference sequence). The CDR3, as DNA: TGTGCCAGCAGCTCTAGGCGGGGGGACGGCAATGAGCAGTTCTTC. Translated: CASSSRRGDGNEQFF.

V gene TRBV11-2 combines with J gene TRBJ2-3; no firm D call. Germline values: CDR1 SGHAT, CDR2 FQNNGV. This CDR3 has 15 residues. V lost 2 bases and J lost 0, with 9 bases in between. The CDR3, as DNA: TGTGCCAGCAGCTTACGTCTTTCTAGCACAGATACGCAGTATTTT. Its protein product is CASSLRLSSTDTQYF.

CDR3 DNA sequence: TGTGCCAGCAGTTTAGAAGTACGGACGGAGACCCAGTACTTC. Translation: CASSLEVRTETQYF. The chain employs TRBV28 and TRBJ2-5; no firm D call. The V end lost 2 bases, the J end lost 5 bases, and 12 bases lay between the germline ends. Germline V gene sequence: CDR1 MDHEN, CDR2 SYDVKM. The CDR3 has 14 residues.

The V gene is TRBV25-1, the J gene TRBJ1-6; a possible D gene is TRBD1 (5 bases). Germline CDR1 MGHDK, CDR2 SYGVNS. Trimming took off 0 bases at V and 5 bases at J, with 8 bases between the two ends. The CDR3 is 15 amino acids. CDR3 protein: CASSEYRGDNSPLHF. The CDR3 bases are TGTGCCAGCAGTGAATACAGAGGGGATAATTCACCCCTCCACTTT.

This chain connects TRBV5-5 to TRBJ2-5; the match to TRBD1 covers 12 bases. This CDR3 comprises 15 residues. V shed 5 bases, J shed 5 bases, and the junction held 7 bases outside the gene matches. Germline loops: CDR1 SGHKS, CDR2 YYEKEE (reference sequence). Here the CDR3 reads CASRGQGAEGETQYF. CDR3 nucleotides: TGTGCCAGCAGGGGACAGGGGGCCGAAGGGGAGACCCAGTACTTC. Looking up the rest from reference TRBV5-5 and TRBJ2-5 gives the full variable domain: DAGVTQSPTHLIKTRGQQVTLRCSPISGHKSVSWYQQVLGQGPQFIFQYYEKEERGRGNFPDRFSARQFPNYSSELNVNALLLGDSALYLCASRGQGAEGETQYFGPGTRLLVL.

In its sample, this clone was seen once. This CDR3 is also generated by other DNA sequences in the sample. The rearrangement links TRBV5-6 to TRBJ1-2; 7 nucleotides line up with TRBD1. The CDR3 has 14 residues. From germline, CDR1 is SGHDT and CDR2 YYEEEE. Trimming took 0 bases from V and 4 from J; bases not matched to a gene: 3. The CDR3 bases are TGTGCCAGCAGCTTGGACAGGGGCAGCTATGGCTACACCTTC. This translates into CASSLDRGSYGYTF. The whole variable domain, remainder taken from reference TRBV5-6 and TRBJ1-2, is DAGVTQSPTHLIKTRGQQVTLRCSPKSGHDTVSWYQQALGQGPQFIFQYYEEEERQRGNFPDRFSGHQFPNYSSELNVNALLLGDSALYLCASSLDRGSYGYTFGSGTRLTVV.

This clone occurred once. The genes are TRBV6-1 and TRBJ2-1; a possible D gene is TRBD1 (6 bases). Per germline, CDR1 MNHNS and CDR2 SASEGT. V was clipped by 6 bases and J by 2 bases, with 14 bases between them. The CDR3 has 15 residues. For the CDR3, the DNA is TGTGCCAGCAGGGGAACCTGGACAGCCTACAATGAGCAGTTCTTC. Protein: CASRGTWTAYNEQFF.

The V gene is TRBV11-2, the J gene TRBJ2-7; 10 positions agree with TRBD2. Germline V lookup: CDR1 SGHAT, CDR2 FQNNGV. V dropped 5 bases and J dropped 3; count of bases not matched to a gene: 7. This CDR3 is 15 amino acids long. CDR3 protein: CASSTLAGPFYEQYF. The CDR3 DNA reads as TGTGCCAGCAGCACACTAGCGGGACCCTTCTACGAGCAGTACTTC.